This is a list of T cell receptor beta chains from one sample in a study of technical replicates of blood from a handful of donors. Sequencing was performed with immunoSEQ multiplex PCR; in TCRdb, only in-frame clones are kept and a portion is missing. The sample includes 70,000 or so clones, 92% of them seen just once. Input material: T cells isolated from PBMCs. These receptors came from a human donor in good health. Both conserved end residues are part of each CDR3. Not all rows give a size; the values are once, few, many and, for expanded clones, a class.

clone size	J gene	V gene	CDR3 length	CDR3 protein
.	TRBJ2-1	TRBV5-1	15	CASSRGASGVNEQFF
.	TRBJ2-5	TRBV7-3	17	CASSSTGTGGLQETQYF
.	TRBJ1-1	TRBV19	14	CASSPAVMNTEAFF
.	TRBJ2-1	TRBV28	13	CASIPSSYNEQFF
.	TRBJ1-2	TRBV20-1	9	CSAFNGYTF
.	TRBJ2-1	TRBV7-2	15	CASSGQASSYNEQFF
.	TRBJ2-5	TRBV11-2	13	CASSIGVQETQYF
once	TRBJ2-3	TRBV6-6	12	CAIRQGADTQYF
.	TRBJ2-1	TRBV25-1	16	CASSTIGAVADNEQFF
.	TRBJ2-7	TRBV5-4	16	CASSLGASGGRDEQYF
.	TRBJ1-1	TRBV4-2	15	CASSPETGGNTEAFF
.	TRBJ1-1	TRBV19	13	CASSIPGGTEAFF
.	TRBJ2-7	TRBV5-4	13	CASSLSLLYEQYF
.	TRBJ2-1	TRBV9	16	CASSPRLAGISNEQFF
.	TRBJ2-1	TRBV6-1	14	CASSSVNRYNEQFF
.	TRBJ2-1	TRBV6-5	15	CASSYGTSVLYEQFF
.	TRBJ2-1	TRBV7-2	15	CASSLYASGGVEQFF
.	TRBJ2-5	TRBV20-1	11	CSGQAGETQYF
.	TRBJ1-5	TRBV4-1	15	CASSQDLGEFQPQHF
.	TRBJ2-7	TRBV11-3	13	CASSLQAPYEQYF
.	TRBJ2-3	TRBV29-1	15	CSVEETRGPPDTQYF
.	TRBJ2-2	TRBV7-3	15	CASSSGTLHTGELFF
.	TRBJ2-1	TRBV11-2	13	CASSPLDRREQFF
.	TRBJ2-2	TRBV4-3	15	CASSQDRRGAGELFF
.	TRBJ2-7	TRBV13	14	CASSLNRVVYEQYF
.	TRBJ2-3	TRBV5-1	16	CASSLPSGRGTDTQYF
.	TRBJ2-2	TRBV25-1	14	CASSRGAVGGELFF
.	TRBJ2-3	TRBV5-5	14	CASSYGTGGGYRSF
once	TRBJ2-7	TRBV9	15	CASSPAGQGPYEQYF
.	TRBJ2-7	TRBV5-1	18	CASSRTIDLRTVFHEQYF
.	TRBJ2-7	TRBV28	14	CASSYTGNAYEQYF
few	TRBJ1-5	TRBV30	13	CAWSMGSNQPQHF
.	TRBJ2-7	TRBV6-1	13	CASNRQFYYEQYF
.	TRBJ2-1	TRBV28	14	CASSLTGGYNEQFF
.	TRBJ1-1	TRBV7-3	14	CASSLLGANTEAFF
.	TRBJ2-2	TRBV5-1	16	CASSLGGSLVGGELFF
.	TRBJ2-2	TRBV11-2	16	CASSLLRGSLTGELFF
.	TRBJ1-5	TRBV28	12	CASSTLTRPQHF